Sequencing of this T cell receptor beta chain was carried out in a study of brain T cells in children with intractable seizures. Overall study results and limits: Patients' HCMV serostatus was unknown; virus specificity rests on CDR3 similarity alone. Pre- and post-surgery blood differed in depth, so pre-surgery absences may be undersampling.

The CDR3 is 13 amino acids. The ends were cut back, 3 bases at V and 10 bases at J, with 10 bases in the middle. Germline lookup yields CDR1 KGHSH and CDR2 LQKENI. Surgery cases with the highest brain T cell transcript signatures were chosen for sequencing. At least one anti-epileptic drug was given before surgery. Profiled with immunoSEQ multiplex PCR; TCRdb holds only in-frame clones, not every one. The profile shows tens of thousands of clones, 90% to 95% of them singletons. About this clone: Its antigen remains unknown.

The TCR comes from a boy less than two years old with tuberous sclerosis and intractable seizures. Specimen: peripheral blood, collected at surgery. The chain links TRBV18 to TRBJ1-6; no firm D call. The CDR3: CASSPRCGSPLHF. The DNA for the CDR3 is TGTGCCAGCTCACCTAGGTGCGGATCACCCCTCCACTTT.